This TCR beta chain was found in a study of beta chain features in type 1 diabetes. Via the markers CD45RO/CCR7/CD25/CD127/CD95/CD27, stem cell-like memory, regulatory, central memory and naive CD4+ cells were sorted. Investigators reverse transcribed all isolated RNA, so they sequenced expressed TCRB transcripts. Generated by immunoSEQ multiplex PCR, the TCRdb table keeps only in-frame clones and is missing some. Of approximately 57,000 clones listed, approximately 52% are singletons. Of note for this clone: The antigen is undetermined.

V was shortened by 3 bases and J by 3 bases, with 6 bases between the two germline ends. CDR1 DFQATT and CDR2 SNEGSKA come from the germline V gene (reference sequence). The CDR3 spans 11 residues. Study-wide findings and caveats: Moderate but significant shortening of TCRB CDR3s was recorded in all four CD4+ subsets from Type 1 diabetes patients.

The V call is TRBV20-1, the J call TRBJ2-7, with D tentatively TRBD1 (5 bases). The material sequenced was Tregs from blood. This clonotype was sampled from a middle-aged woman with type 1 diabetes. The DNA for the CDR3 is TGCAGTGCTAGTGACAGCTACGAGCAGTACTTC. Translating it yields CSASDSYEQYF.